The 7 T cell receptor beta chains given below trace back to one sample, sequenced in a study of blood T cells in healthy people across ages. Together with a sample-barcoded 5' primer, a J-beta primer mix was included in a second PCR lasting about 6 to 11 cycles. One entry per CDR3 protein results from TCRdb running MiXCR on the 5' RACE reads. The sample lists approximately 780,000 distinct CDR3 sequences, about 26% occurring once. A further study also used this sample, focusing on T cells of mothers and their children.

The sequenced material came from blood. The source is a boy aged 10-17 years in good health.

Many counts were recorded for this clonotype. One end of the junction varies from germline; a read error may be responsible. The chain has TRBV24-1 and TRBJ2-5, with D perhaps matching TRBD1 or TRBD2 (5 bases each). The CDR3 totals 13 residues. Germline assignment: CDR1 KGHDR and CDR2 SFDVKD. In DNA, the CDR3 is TGTGCCACCAGTTCATTCCGGGGCAAGACTCAGTACTTC. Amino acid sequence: CATSSFRGKTQYF.

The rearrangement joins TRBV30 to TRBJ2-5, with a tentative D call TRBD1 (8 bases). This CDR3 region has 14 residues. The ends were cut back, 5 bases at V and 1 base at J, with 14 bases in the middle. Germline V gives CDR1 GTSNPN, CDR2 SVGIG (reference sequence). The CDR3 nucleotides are TGTGCCTGGGGAAGCGGGACAGGCCAAGAGACCCAGTACTTC. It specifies CAWGSGTGQETQYF.

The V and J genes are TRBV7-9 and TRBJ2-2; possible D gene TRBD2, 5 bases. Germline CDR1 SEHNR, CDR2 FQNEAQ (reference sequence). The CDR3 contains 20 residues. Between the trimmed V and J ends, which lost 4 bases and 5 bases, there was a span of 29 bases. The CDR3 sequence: CASSSLRRALRDPRTGELFF. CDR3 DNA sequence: TGTGCCAGCAGCTCCTTACGCCGGGCCTTGAGGGATCCCAGGACCGGGGAGCTGTTTTTT.

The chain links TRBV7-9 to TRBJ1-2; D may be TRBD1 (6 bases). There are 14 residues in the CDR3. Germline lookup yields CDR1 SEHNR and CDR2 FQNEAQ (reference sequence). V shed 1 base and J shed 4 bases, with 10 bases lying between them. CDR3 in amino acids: CASSLGGALYGYTF. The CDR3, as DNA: TGTGCCAGCAGCTTAGGGGGGGCCCTCTATGGCTACACCTTC.

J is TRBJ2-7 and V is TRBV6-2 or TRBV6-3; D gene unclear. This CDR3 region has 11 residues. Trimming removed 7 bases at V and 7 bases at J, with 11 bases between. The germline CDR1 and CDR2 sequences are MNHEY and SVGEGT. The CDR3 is CASTLLGEQYF. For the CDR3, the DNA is TGTGCCAGCACTCTCTTGGGAGAGCAGTACTTC.

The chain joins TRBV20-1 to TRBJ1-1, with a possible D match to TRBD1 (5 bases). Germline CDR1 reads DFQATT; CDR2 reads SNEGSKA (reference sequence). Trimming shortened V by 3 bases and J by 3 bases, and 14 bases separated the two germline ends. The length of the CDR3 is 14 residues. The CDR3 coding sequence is TGCAGTGCTAGGAAGACAGCCGTGGACACTGAAGCTTTCTTT. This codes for CSARKTAVDTEAFF.

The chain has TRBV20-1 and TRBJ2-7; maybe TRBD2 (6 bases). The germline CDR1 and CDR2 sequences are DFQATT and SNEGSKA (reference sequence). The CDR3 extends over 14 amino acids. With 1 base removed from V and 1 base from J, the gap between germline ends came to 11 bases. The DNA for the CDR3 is TGCAGTGCTAGAGTAGGAGGGAAGTCCTACGAGCAGTACTTC. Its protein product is CSARVGGKSYEQYF.